These 15 T cell receptor beta chains came from one sample sequenced in a study of beta chain features in type 1 diabetes. Study-wide results and limits: Shorter TCRB CDR3s, moderately but significantly so, marked every one of the four CD4+ subsets in Type 1 diabetes patients.

The antigens of these receptors remain unknown. The whole isolated RNA underwent reverse transcription, so sequencing captured expressed TCRB transcripts. The repertoire was sequenced with immunoSEQ multiplex PCR; TCRdb's copy has only in-frame clones and lacks some. The sample lists hundreds of thousands of clones, roughly 13% occurring once. Sequencing input: naive CD4+ T cells from blood. These receptors came from a man younger than 35 with type 1 diabetes.

This clone was counted between two and nine times. The rearrangement links TRBV21-1 to TRBJ2-7; TRBD1 was called by the table and not checked on the DNA. TRBV21-1 is assigned pseudogene status. The length of the CDR3 is 15 residues. The CDR3 sequence: CASSKEGTPSGEQYF. CDR3 sequence (DNA): TGTGCCAGCAGCAAAGAGGGGACACCCTCTGGCGAGCAGTACTTC.

This sequence joins TRBV30 and TRBJ1-2; no clear D. The V end lost 0 bases, the J end lost 4 bases, and 9 bases lay between the germline ends. The CDR3 runs to 13 residues. Germline CDR1 is GTSNPN and CDR2 is SVGIG (reference sequence). CDR3 sequence: CAWSVFGGYGYTF. CDR3 coding DNA: TGTGCCTGGAGTGTATTTGGAGGCTATGGCTACACCTTC.

This clone appeared a few times. V gene TRBV7-6 combines with J gene TRBJ2-7; 9 nucleotides align to TRBD1. V shed 5 bases, J shed 3 bases, and the junction held 5 bases outside the gene matches. The V gene's germline CDR1 is SGHVS and CDR2 FNYEAQ. The CDR3 spans 14 residues. This CDR3 is CASSVTGGLYEQYF. Here the CDR3 DNA reads TGTGCCAGCAGCGTAACAGGGGGCCTCTACGAGCAGTACTTC. Full variable domain (outside the CDR3, taken from reference TRBV7-6 and TRBJ2-7): GAGVSQSPRYKVTKRGQDVALRCDPISGHVSLYWYRQALGQGPEFLTYFNYEAQQDKSGLPNDRFSAERPEGSISTLTIQRTEQRDSAMYRCASSVTGGLYEQYFGPGTRLTVT.

Note on this clone: The sample carries other DNA sequences with the same CDR3. The chain couples TRBV5-1 to TRBJ2-5, with TRBD1 identical over 9 bases. This CDR3 is built from 15 residues. Germline-derived CDR1 and CDR2 are SGHRS and YFSETQ. The J segment lost 4 bases and the V segment lost 4 bases, leaving 8 bases of the junction unmatched. The CDR3 spells CASSLGQGSGETQYF. DNA of the CDR3: TGCGCCAGCAGCCTTGGACAGGGGAGTGGAGAGACCCAGTACTTC. Full variable domain (outside the CDR3, taken from reference TRBV5-1 and TRBJ2-5): KAGVTQTPRYLIKTRGQQVTLSCSPISGHRSVSWYQQTPGQGLQFLFEYFSETQRNKGNFPGRFSGRQFSNSRSEMNVSTLELGDSALYLCASSLGQGSGETQYFGPGTRLLVL.

This sequence joins TRBV19 and TRBJ1-2, with 8 bases lining up with TRBD1. Per the germline V gene, CDR1 is LNHDA and CDR2 is SQIVND (reference sequence). CDR3 length: 14 amino acids. V gave up 7 bases and J gave up 4 bases; unmatched junction bases: 8. The CDR3 sequence is CASTDRDRPYGYTF. In nucleotides, the CDR3 is TGTGCCAGTACCGACCGGGACAGGCCCTATGGCTACACCTTC.

The J gene is TRBJ1-2, the V gene TRBV30; D may be TRBD1 (5 bases). V was cut by 4 bases and J by 4 bases, with 16 bases left in between. The CDR3 runs to 14 residues. Per germline, CDR1 GTSNPN and CDR2 SVGIG (reference sequence). The CDR3 DNA is TGTGCCTGGACAGTCGGGGGAGCAAGCTATGGCTACACCTTC. It specifies CAWTVGGASYGYTF.

V gene TRBV30 combines with J gene TRBJ1-2; 9 bases agree with TRBD1. Germline V gene sequence: CDR1 GTSNPN, CDR2 SVGIG (reference sequence). With 8 bases clipped from V and 1 base from J, the junction kept 8 bases outside the gene matches. This CDR3 has 14 residues. The CDR3 loop is CAGFGTGNNYGYTF. The CDR3 coding sequence is TGTGCCGGGTTCGGGACAGGGAATAACTATGGCTACACCTTC.

This clone was recorded a few times. V gene TRBV5-1 combines with J gene TRBJ2-3; D perhaps matches TRBD2 (7 bases). CDR3 length: 14 amino acids. Germline V gene lookup returns CDR1 SGHRS and CDR2 YFSETQ. V lost 2 bases and J 5 bases, leaving 12 bases between the germline ends. CDR3: CASSFGGRVDTQYF. The CDR3 DNA reads as TGCGCCAGCAGCTTCGGGGGGCGAGTAGATACGCAGTATTTT.

This clone was counted once. V and J are TRBV6-5 and TRBJ2-1; a weak D match, TRBD2 (5 bases). This CDR3 comprises 15 residues. The germline gives CDR1 MNHEY, CDR2 SVGAGI. Trimming stripped 2 bases from V and 2 bases from J, with 10 bases between. The CDR3 loop reads CASSYGGLPYNEQFF. The CDR3 DNA reads TGTGCCAGCAGTTACGGCGGGTTACCCTACAATGAGCAGTTCTTC.

This clone has more than one count but fewer than ten. A much larger clone differs by one base, so this may be a read error. Other DNA variants within this sample encode the same CDR3. The chain has TRBV11-3 and TRBJ2-5; D call uncertain. V lost 6 bases to trimming and J lost 1 base, with 3 bases between them. The CDR3 loop spans 11 amino acids. Germline V gene lookup returns CDR1 SGHNT and CDR2 YENEEA. The CDR3: CASSSQETQYF. In DNA, the CDR3 is TGTGCCAGCAGTTCCCAAGAGACCCAGTACTTC.

The chain has TRBV27 and TRBJ2-3, with D maybe TRBD2 (6 bases). CDR3 length: 13 amino acids. V lost 0 bases, J lost 6 bases, and 7 bases lay in between. CDR1 and CDR2 (germline): MNHEY, SMNVEV (reference sequence). CDR3 coding DNA: TGTGCCAGCAGTTTATCTCGGGGGGATACGCAGTATTTT. It specifies CASSLSRGDTQYF.

In DNA form, the CDR3 reads TGTGCCAGCAGCTTAGGACAGCAGAACACTGAAGCTTTCTTT. It encodes CASSLGQQNTEAFF. The chain has TRBV7-2 and TRBJ1-1; possibly TRBD1 for D (5 bases). The V end lost 1 base, the J end lost 1 base, and 7 bases lay between the germline ends. Germline values: CDR1 SGHTA, CDR2 FQGNSA. The CDR3 runs to 14 residues.

The chain links TRBV5-1 to TRBJ1-2; the D gene is possibly TRBD1 (5 bases). The V end lost 4 bases, the J end lost 0 bases, and 25 bases lay between the germline ends. Germline loops: CDR1 SGHRS, CDR2 YFSETQ. The CDR3 sequence is 19 residues long. The CDR3 sequence: CASSRSGTLPFEANYGYTF. In DNA, the CDR3 is TGCGCCAGCAGCAGATCCGGGACCCTCCCTTTTGAAGCTAACTATGGCTACACCTTC.

In its sample, this clone was seen a few times. The chain employs TRBV11-1 and TRBJ2-2; D unclear. There are 14 residues in the CDR3. Trimming took 5 bases from V and 5 from J, leaving 12 bases between them. The germline gives CDR1 SGHAT, CDR2 FQDESV (reference sequence). The CDR3 DNA sequence: TGTGCCAGCAGCCCCACGGAAGGGACCGGGGAGCTGTTTTTT. This sequence encodes CASSPTEGTGELFF.

This clone was observed a handful of times. The sample has other DNA sequences that encode this CDR3 too. The rearrangement links TRBV2 to TRBJ1-3; a possible D gene is TRBD1 (5 bases). The CDR3 runs to 14 residues. Germline V CDR1 and CDR2: SNHLY, FYNNEI. The V and J ends lost 4 bases and 0 bases respectively, with 7 bases between them. The CDR3 protein is CASSVQGSGNTIYF. CDR3 in DNA: TGTGCCAGCAGTGTGCAGGGCTCTGGAAACACCATATATTTT.